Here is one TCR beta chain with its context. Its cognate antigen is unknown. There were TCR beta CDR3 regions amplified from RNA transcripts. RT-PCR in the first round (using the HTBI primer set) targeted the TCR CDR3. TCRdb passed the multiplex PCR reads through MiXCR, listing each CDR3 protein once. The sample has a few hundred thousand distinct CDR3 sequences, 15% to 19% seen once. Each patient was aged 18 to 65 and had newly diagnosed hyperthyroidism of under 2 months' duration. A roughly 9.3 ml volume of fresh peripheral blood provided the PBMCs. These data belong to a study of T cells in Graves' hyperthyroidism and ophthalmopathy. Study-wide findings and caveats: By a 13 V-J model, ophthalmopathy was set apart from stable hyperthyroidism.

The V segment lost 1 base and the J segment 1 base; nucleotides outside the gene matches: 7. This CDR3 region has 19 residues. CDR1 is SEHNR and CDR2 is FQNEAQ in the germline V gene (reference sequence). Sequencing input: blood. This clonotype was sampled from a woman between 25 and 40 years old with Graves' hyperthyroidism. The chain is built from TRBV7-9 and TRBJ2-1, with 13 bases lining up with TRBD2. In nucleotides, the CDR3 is TGTGCCAGCAGCTTAGGGGGACTAGCGGGATCCTTTTCCTACAATGAGCAGTTCTTC. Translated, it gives CASSLGGLAGSFSYNEQFF.